These T cell receptor beta chains were read from a single sample in a study of circulating and synovial CD4+ cells in juvenile arthritis. Method: immunoSEQ multiplex PCR; TCRdb's copy keeps in-frame clones and lacks some. Among 2,700 or so clones listed, 88% were seen once. Sequenced material: HLA-DR+ CD4+ T cells from blood. These receptors all stem from a human donor with juvenile idiopathic arthritis. Both conserved end residues are part of each CDR3. D genes are given only for firm matches. Clone size appears in some rows only: once, few, many, or a class for an expanded clone.

J gene: TRBJ2-7; clone size: .; D gene: TRBD1; V gene: TRBV6-1; CDR3 protein: CASSEGDRVYEQYF; CDR3 DNA: TGTGCCAGCAGTGAAGGGGACAGGGTGTACGAGCAGTACTTC
J gene: TRBJ2-2; clone size: once; D gene: TRBD2; V gene: TRBV25-1; CDR3 protein: CASSESSGLRTGELFF; CDR3 DNA: TGTGCCAGCAGTGAGTCTAGCGGGTTGCGGACCGGGGAGCTGTTTTTT
J gene: TRBJ1-4; clone size: .; D gene: TRBD1; V gene: TRBV7-2; CDR3 protein: CASSPGTGYEKLFF; CDR3 DNA: TGTGCCAGCAGCCCCGGGACAGGGTACGAAAAACTGTTTTTT
J gene: TRBJ1-2; clone size: .; D gene: TRBD1; V gene: TRBV19; CDR3 protein: CASSRTGIYGYTF; CDR3 DNA: TGTGCCAGTAGTCGGACAGGTATCTATGGCTACACCTTC
J gene: TRBJ2-2; clone size: .; D gene: TRBD1; V gene: TRBV6-5; CDR3 protein: CASSSKRQGLTGELFF; CDR3 DNA: TGTGCCAGCAGTTCCAAGCGACAGGGGTTGACCGGGGAGCTGTTTTTT
J gene: TRBJ1-4; clone size: .; D gene: .; V gene: TRBV5-1; CDR3 protein: CASSLGAGRDEKLFF; CDR3 DNA: TGCGCCAGCAGCTTGGGGGCAGGGAGGGATGAAAAACTGTTTTTT
J gene: TRBJ2-5; clone size: .; D gene: .; V gene: TRBV5-4; CDR3 protein: CASSLSGGQETQYF; CDR3 DNA: TGTGCCAGCAGCTTGAGTGGGGGGCAAGAGACCCAGTACTTC
J gene: TRBJ1-6; clone size: .; D gene: .; V gene: TRBV5-6; CDR3 protein: CASSSREFGSPLHF; CDR3 DNA: TGTGCCAGCAGCTCGCGCGAGTTCGGTTCACCCCTCCACTTT
J gene: TRBJ2-2; clone size: .; D gene: TRBD2; V gene: TRBV5-3; CDR3 protein: CARRGGVNTGELFF; CDR3 DNA: TGTGCCAGAAGGGGGGGGGTGAACACCGGGGAGCTGTTTTTT
J gene: TRBJ1-1; clone size: few; D gene: .; V gene: TRBV4-1; CDR3 protein: CASSRGEGSSTEAFF; CDR3 DNA: TGCGCCAGCAGCCGTGGAGAGGGATCATCCACTGAAGCTTTCTTT
J gene: TRBJ1-2; clone size: .; D gene: TRBD1; V gene: TRBV5-1; CDR3 protein: CASSLAGTGGTYSYGYTF; CDR3 DNA: TGCGCCAGCAGCTTGGCCGGGACAGGAGGGACCTACAGCTATGGCTACACCTTC
J gene: TRBJ2-7; clone size: .; D gene: TRBD2; V gene: TRBV5-4; CDR3 protein: CASSPIPSGGAYEQYF; CDR3 DNA: TGTGCCAGCAGCCCTATTCCTAGCGGGGGTGCCTACGAGCAGTACTTC
J gene: TRBJ1-2; clone size: once; D gene: TRBD1; V gene: TRBV6-5; CDR3 protein: CASSSTGAGYGYTF; CDR3 DNA: TGTGCCAGCAGTTCGACAGGGGCCGGCTATGGCTACACCTTC
J gene: TRBJ1-2; clone size: .; D gene: .; V gene: TRBV14; CDR3 protein: CASSQDAGAWGYTF; CDR3 DNA: TGTGCCAGCAGCCAAGATGCGGGGGCGTGGGGCTACACCTTC
J gene: TRBJ1-2; clone size: .; D gene: .; V gene: TRBV5-1; CDR3 protein: CASSNRTDAYGYTF; CDR3 DNA: TGCGCCAGCAGCAACCGGACAGACGCCTATGGCTACACCTTC
J gene: TRBJ2-1; clone size: .; D gene: .; V gene: TRBV7-3; CDR3 protein: CASSLSLYNEQFF; CDR3 DNA: TGTGCCAGCAGCTTAAGTCTCTACAATGAGCAGTTCTTC
J gene: TRBJ1-6; clone size: .; D gene: TRBD1; V gene: TRBV10-3; CDR3 protein: CAIRTGGNSPLHF; CDR3 DNA: TGTGCCATCAGGACAGGGGGTAATTCCCCCCTCCACTTT
J gene: TRBJ1-2; clone size: once; D gene: .; V gene: TRBV5-1; CDR3 protein: CASSLGARVNYGYTF; CDR3 DNA: TGCGCCAGCAGCCTAGGCGCCAGGGTTAACTATGGCTACACCTTC
J gene: TRBJ2-1; clone size: .; D gene: TRBD2; V gene: TRBV4-1; CDR3 protein: CAISQPSGREDEQFF; CDR3 DNA: TGCGCCATCAGCCAGCCTAGCGGGAGGGAGGATGAGCAGTTCTTC
J gene: TRBJ2-5; clone size: .; D gene: .; V gene: TRBV29-1; CDR3 protein: CGVDPPTSRETQYF; CDR3 DNA: TGCGGCGTTGACCCCCCTACATCGAGGGAGACCCAGTACTTC
J gene: TRBJ1-1; clone size: .; D gene: TRBD1; V gene: TRBV29-1; CDR3 protein: CSVDDRGSTEAFF; CDR3 DNA: TGCAGCGTTGATGACAGGGGGAGCACTGAAGCTTTCTTT
J gene: TRBJ2-2; clone size: .; D gene: .; V gene: TRBV11-3; CDR3 protein: CASSVTANTGELFF; CDR3 DNA: TGTGCCAGCAGCGTGACAGCGAACACCGGGGAGCTGTTTTTT
J gene: TRBJ2-2; clone size: .; D gene: TRBD2; V gene: TRBV10-1; CDR3 protein: CASIIAGDSDGELFF; CDR3 DNA: TGCGCCAGCATTATAGCGGGAGATAGCGACGGGGAGCTGTTTTTT
J gene: TRBJ1-6; clone size: .; D gene: TRBD1; V gene: TRBV5-1; CDR3 protein: CASSQSQGALYSPLHF; CDR3 DNA: TGCGCCAGCAGCCAATCGCAGGGGGCCCTTTATTCCCCCCTCCACTTT
J gene: TRBJ2-1; clone size: .; D gene: .; V gene: TRBV6-5; CDR3 protein: CASSLLGGDGNEQFF; CDR3 DNA: TGTGCCAGCAGTCTCCTCGGGGGAGATGGCAATGAGCAGTTCTTC
J gene: TRBJ2-3; clone size: .; D gene: TRBD2; V gene: TRBV5-1; CDR3 protein: CASSLMAGAGTDTQYF; CDR3 DNA: TGCGCCAGCAGCTTGATGGCGGGAGCCGGGACAGATACGCAGTATTTT
J gene: TRBJ1-2; clone size: .; D gene: .; V gene: TRBV7-9; CDR3 protein: CAGGTDISYGYTF; CDR3 DNA: TGTGCTGGCGGGACGGATATTAGCTATGGCTACACCTTC
J gene: TRBJ2-2; clone size: once; D gene: .; V gene: TRBV7-6; CDR3 protein: CASSLGGNTGELFF; CDR3 DNA: TGTGCCAGCAGCTTGGGGGGGAACACCGGGGAGCTGTTTTTT
J gene: TRBJ2-7; clone size: .; D gene: .; V gene: TRBV6-6; CDR3 protein: CASSYSYSYEQYF; CDR3 DNA: TGTGCCAGCAGTTACTCTTACTCCTACGAGCAGTACTTC
J gene: TRBJ1-2; clone size: .; D gene: .; V gene: TRBV29-1; CDR3 protein: CSSGPKGNYVYTF; CDR3 DNA: TGCAGCTCTGGACCTAAGGGGAACTATGTCTACACCTTC
J gene: TRBJ2-5; clone size: .; D gene: .; V gene: TRBV11-3; CDR3 protein: CASSLRGTQETQYF; CDR3 DNA: TGTGCCAGCAGCTTAAGGGGTACCCAAGAGACCCAGTACTTC
J gene: TRBJ2-1; clone size: .; D gene: TRBD1; V gene: TRBV5-6; CDR3 protein: CASSSDRGAYNEQFF; CDR3 DNA: TGTGCCAGCAGTTCGGACAGGGGGGCCTACAATGAGCAGTTCTTC
J gene: TRBJ1-1; clone size: .; D gene: .; V gene: TRBV7-9; CDR3 protein: CASTLGPQAFF; CDR3 DNA: TGTGCCAGCACCTTAGGGCCCCAAGCTTTCTTT
J gene: TRBJ1-4; clone size: .; D gene: TRBD1; V gene: TRBV5-1; CDR3 protein: CASRPGGTNEKLFF; CDR3 DNA: TGCGCCAGCAGGCCAGGGGGGACTAATGAAAAACTGTTTTTT
J gene: TRBJ2-3; clone size: .; D gene: .; V gene: TRBV10-3; CDR3 protein: CAISESQVATQYF; CDR3 DNA: TGTGCCATCAGTGAGTCGCAAGTAGCTACGCAGTATTTT
J gene: TRBJ1-1; clone size: .; D gene: TRBD1; V gene: TRBV2; CDR3 protein: CASSDEGADTEAFF; CDR3 DNA: TGTGCCAGCAGTGACGAGGGGGCAGACACTGAAGCTTTCTTT